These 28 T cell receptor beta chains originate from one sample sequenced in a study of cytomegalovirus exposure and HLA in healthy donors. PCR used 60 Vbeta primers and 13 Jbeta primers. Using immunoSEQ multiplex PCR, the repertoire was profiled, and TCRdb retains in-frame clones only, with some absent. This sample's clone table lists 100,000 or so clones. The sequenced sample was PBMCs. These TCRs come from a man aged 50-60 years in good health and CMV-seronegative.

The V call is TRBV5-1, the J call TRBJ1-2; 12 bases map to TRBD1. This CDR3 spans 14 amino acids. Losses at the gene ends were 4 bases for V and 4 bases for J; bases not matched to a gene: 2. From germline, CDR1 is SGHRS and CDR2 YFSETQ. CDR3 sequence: CASSGTGGSYGYTF. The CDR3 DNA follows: TGCGCCAGCAGCGGGACAGGGGGCAGCTATGGCTACACCTTC.

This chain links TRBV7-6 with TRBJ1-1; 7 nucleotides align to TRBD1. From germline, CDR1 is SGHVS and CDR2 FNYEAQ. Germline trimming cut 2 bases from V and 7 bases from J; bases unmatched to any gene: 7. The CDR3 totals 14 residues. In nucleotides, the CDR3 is TGTGCCAGCAGCTTACGCCCGACAGGGCTTGAAGCTTTCTTT. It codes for CASSLRPTGLEAFF.

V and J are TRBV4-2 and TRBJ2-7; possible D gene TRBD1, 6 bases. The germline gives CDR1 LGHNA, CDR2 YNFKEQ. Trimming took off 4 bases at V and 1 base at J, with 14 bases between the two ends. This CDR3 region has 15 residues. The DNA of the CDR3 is TGTGCCAGCAGCCGAGAAATGACAGGATCCTACGAGCAGTACTTC. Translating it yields CASSREMTGSYEQYF.

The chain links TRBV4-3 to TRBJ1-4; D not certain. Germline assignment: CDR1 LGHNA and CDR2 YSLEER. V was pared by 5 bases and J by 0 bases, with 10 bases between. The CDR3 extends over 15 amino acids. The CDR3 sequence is CASSKQRATNEKLFF. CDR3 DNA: TGCGCCAGCAGCAAACAGAGGGCAACTAATGAAAAACTGTTTTTT.

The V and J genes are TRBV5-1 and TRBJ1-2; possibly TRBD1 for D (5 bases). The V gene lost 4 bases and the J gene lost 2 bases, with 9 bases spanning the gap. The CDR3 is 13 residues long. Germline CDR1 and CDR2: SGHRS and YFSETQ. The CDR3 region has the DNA TGCGCCAGCAGCCCCGGGGGGAACTATGGCTACACCTTC. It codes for CASSPGGNYGYTF. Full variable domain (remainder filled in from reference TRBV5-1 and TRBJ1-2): KAGVTQTPRYLIKTRGQQVTLSCSPISGHRSVSWYQQTPGQGLQFLFEYFSETQRNKGNFPGRFSGRQFSNSRSEMNVSTLELGDSALYLCASSPGGNYGYTFGSGTRLTVV.

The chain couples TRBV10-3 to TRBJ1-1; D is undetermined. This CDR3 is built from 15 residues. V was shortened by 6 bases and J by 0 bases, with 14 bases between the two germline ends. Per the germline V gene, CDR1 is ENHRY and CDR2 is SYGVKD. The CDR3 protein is CAISSTENMNTEAFF. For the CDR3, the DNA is TGTGCCATCAGCTCCACAGAGAACATGAACACTGAAGCTTTCTTT.

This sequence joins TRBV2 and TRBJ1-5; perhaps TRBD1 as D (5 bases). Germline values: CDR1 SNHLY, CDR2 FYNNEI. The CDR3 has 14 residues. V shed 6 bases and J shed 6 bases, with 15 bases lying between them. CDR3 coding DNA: TGTGCCAGCAGGGCCCCAGGGCCGGGTCAGCCCCAGCATTTT. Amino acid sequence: CASRAPGPGQPQHF.

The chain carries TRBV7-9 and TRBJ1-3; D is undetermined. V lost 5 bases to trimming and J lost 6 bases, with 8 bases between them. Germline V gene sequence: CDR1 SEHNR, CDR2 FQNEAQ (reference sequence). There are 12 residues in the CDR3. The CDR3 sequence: CASSRGSNTIYF. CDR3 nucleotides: TGTGCCAGCAGCCGCGGTTCAAACACCATATATTTT.

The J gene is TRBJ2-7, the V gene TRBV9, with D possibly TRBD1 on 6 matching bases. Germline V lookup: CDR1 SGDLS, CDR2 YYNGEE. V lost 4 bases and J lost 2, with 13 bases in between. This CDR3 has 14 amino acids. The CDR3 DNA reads TGTGCCAGCAGCCCAGAGACAGGACCCTACGAGCAGTACTTC. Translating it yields CASSPETGPYEQYF.

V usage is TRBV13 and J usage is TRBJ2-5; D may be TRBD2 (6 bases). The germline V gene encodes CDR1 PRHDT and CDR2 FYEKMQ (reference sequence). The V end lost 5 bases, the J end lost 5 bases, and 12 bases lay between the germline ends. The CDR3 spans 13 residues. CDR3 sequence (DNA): TGTGCCAGCAGCCCGACTAGTTCCGAGACCCAGTACTTC. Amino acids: CASSPTSSETQYF.

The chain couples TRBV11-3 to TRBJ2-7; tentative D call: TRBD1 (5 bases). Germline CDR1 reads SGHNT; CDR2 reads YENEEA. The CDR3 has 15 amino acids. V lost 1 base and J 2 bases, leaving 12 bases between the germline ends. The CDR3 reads CASSLGGRSAYEQYF. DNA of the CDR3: TGTGCCAGCAGCTTAGGGGGCAGGTCCGCCTACGAGCAGTACTTC. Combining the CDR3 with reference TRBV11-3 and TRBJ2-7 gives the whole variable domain EAGVVQSPRYKIIEKKQPVAFWCNPISGHNTLYWYLQNLGQGPELLIRYENEEAVDDSQLPKDRFSAERLKGVDSTLKIQPAELGDSAVYLCASSLGGRSAYEQYFGPGTRLTVT.

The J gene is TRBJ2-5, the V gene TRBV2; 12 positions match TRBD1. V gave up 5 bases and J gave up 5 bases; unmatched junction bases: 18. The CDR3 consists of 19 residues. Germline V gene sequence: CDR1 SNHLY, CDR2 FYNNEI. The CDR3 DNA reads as TGTGCCAGCAGTTATACCGGGACAGGGGGCTTTGGGGTTGGTGAGACCCAGTACTTC. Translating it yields CASSYTGTGGFGVGETQYF. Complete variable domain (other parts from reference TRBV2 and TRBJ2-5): EPEVTQTPSHQVTQMGQEVILRCVPISNHLYFYWYRQILGQKVEFLVSFYNNEISEKSEIFDDQFSVERPDGSNFTLKIRSTKLEDSAMYFCASSYTGTGGFGVGETQYFGPGTRLLVL.

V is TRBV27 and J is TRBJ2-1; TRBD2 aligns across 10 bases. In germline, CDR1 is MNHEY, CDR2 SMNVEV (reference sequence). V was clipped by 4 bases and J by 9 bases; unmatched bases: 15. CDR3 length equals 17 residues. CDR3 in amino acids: CASSYRELAGIHSEQFF. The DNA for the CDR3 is TGTGCCAGCAGTTATAGGGAACTAGCGGGAATTCATTCTGAGCAGTTCTTC.

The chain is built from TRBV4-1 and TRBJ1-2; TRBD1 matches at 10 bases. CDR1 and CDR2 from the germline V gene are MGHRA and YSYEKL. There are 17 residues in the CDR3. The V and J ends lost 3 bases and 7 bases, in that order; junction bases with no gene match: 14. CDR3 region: CASSQPYRDRGLSGYTF. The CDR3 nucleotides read TGCGCCAGCAGCCAGCCATACCGGGACAGGGGATTGAGTGGCTACACCTTC.

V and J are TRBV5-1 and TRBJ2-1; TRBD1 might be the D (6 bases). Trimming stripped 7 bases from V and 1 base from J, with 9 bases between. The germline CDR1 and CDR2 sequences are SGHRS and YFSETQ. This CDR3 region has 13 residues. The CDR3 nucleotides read TGCGCCAGCCGGGACATATCCTACAATGAGCAGTTCTTC. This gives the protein CASRDISYNEQFF.

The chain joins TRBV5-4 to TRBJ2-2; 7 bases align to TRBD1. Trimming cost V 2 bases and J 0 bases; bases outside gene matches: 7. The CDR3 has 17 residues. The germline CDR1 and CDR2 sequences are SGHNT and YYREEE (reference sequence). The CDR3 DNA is TGTGCCAGCAGCTTAAGGGGGCCCCTCTCGAACACCGGGGAGCTGTTTTTT. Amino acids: CASSLRGPLSNTGELFF.

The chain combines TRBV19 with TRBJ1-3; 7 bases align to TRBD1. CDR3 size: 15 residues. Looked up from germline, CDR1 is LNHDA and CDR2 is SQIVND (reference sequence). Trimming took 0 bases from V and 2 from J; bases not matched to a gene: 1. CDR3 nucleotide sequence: TGTGCCAGTAGTATAGACAGGGGGACTGGAAACACCATATATTTT. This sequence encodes CASSIDRGTGNTIYF.

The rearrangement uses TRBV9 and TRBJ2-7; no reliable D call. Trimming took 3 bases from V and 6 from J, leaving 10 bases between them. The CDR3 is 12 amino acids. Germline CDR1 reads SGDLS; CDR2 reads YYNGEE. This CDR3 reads CASSAYGVEQYF. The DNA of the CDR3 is TGTGCCAGCAGCGCATATGGAGTCGAGCAGTACTTC.

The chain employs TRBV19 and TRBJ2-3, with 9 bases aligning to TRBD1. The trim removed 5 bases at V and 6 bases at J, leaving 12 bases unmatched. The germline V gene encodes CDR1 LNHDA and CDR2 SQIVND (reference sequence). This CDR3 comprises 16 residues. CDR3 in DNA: TGTGCCAGTAGTTCGGACAGGGGACCTCCGGGGGATACGCAGTATTTT. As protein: CASSSDRGPPGDTQYF.

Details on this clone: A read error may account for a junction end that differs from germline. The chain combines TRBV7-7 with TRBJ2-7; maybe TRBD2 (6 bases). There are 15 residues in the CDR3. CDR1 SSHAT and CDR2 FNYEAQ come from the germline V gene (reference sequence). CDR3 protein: CASSRHGGLSYEQYF. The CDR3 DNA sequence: TGTGCTAGCAGCCGCCATGGAGGGCTCTCCTACGAGCAGTACTTC.

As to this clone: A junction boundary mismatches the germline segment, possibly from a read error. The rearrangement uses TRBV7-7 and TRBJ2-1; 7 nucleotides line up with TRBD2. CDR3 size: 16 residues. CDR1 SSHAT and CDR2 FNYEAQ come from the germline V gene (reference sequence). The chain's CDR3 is CASSVREGPPYNEQFF. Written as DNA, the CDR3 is TGTGCTAGCAGCGTCAGGGAGGGGCCACCCTACAATGAGCAGTTCTTC.

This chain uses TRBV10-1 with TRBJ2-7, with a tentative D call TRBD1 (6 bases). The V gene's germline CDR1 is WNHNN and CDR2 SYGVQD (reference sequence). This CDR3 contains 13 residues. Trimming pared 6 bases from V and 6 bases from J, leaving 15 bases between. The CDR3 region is CASRQGPSGEQYF. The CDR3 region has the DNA TGCGCCAGCAGACAGGGCCCAAGCGGCGAGCAGTACTTC.

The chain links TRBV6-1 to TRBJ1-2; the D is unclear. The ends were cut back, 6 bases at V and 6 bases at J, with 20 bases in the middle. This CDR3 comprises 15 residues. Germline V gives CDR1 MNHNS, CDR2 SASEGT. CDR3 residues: CASRDGVSSRDGYTF. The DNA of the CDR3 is TGTGCCAGCAGAGACGGGGTTTCCTCACGAGATGGCTACACCTTC.

CDR3 DNA: TGTGCCAGCAGCCCCGCCCGAGGGAATGAGCAGTTCTTC. Its translation is CASSPARGNEQFF. The chain carries TRBV7-2 and TRBJ2-1, with D perhaps TRBD2 (5 bases). Germline CDR1 is SGHTA and CDR2 is FQGNSA. The CDR3 totals 13 residues. V was clipped by 5 bases and J by 7 bases, with 12 bases between them.

The CDR3 DNA sequence: TGTGCCAGCAGCGTAGAGGGTCAGGGCCGAAAACTGTTTTTT. This translates into CASSVEGQGRKLFF. V gene TRBV9 combines with J gene TRBJ1-4; tentative D call: TRBD1 (5 bases). V dropped 0 bases and J dropped 10 bases, with 13 bases sitting between them. Germline CDR1 reads SGDLS; CDR2 reads YYNGEE. This CDR3 is built from 14 residues.

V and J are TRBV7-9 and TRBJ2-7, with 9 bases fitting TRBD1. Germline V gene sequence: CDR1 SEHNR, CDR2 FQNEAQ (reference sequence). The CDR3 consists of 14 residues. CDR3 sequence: CATSWGQGSYEQYF. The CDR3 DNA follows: TGTGCTACATCTTGGGGACAGGGTTCCTACGAGCAGTACTTC.

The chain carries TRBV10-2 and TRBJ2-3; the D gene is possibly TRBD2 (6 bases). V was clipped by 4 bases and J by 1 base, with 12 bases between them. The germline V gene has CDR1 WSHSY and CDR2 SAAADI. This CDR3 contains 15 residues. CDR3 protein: CASSGRLGGTDTQYF. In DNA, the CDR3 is TGCGCCAGCAGTGGTAGACTAGGAGGCACAGATACGCAGTATTTT.

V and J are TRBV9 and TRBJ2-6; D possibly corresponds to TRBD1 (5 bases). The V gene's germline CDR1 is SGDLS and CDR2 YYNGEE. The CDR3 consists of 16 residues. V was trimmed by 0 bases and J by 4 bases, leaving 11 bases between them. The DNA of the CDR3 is TGTGCCAGCAGCGTAGCTGAGACAGCCGGGGCCAACGTCCTGACTTTC. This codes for CASSVAETAGANVLTF.